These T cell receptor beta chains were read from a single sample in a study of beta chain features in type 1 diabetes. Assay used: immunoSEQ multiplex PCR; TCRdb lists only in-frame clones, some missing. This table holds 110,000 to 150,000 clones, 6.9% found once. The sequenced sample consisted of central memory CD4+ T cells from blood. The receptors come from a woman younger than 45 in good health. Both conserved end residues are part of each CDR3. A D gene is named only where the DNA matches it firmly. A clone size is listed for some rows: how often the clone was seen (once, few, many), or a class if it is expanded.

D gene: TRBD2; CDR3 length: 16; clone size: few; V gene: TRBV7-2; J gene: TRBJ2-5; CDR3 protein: CASSRGLAGIQETQYF; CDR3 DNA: TGTGCCAGCAGCCGCGGACTAGCGGGGATCCAAGAGACCCAGTACTTC
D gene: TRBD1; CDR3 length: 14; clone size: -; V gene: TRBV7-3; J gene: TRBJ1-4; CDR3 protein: CASSLGQGGEKLFF; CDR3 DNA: TGTGCCAGCAGCTTGGGACAGGGTGGTGAAAAACTGTTTTTT
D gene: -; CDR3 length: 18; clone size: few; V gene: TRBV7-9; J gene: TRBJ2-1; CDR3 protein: CASSLGWSGVWSYNEQFF; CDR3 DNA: TGTGCCAGCAGCTTAGGGTGGTCGGGAGTCTGGAGTTACAATGAGCAGTTCTTC
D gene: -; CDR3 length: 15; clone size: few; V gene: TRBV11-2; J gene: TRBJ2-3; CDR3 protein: CASSTRDTRTDTQYF; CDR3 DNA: TGTGCCAGCAGCACCCGGGACACGCGCACAGATACGCAGTATTTT
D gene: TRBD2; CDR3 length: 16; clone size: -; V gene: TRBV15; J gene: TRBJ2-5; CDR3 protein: CATRPRGVAGEETQYF; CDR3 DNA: TGTGCCACCAGACCCCGGGGGGTAGCGGGAGAAGAGACCCAGTACTTC
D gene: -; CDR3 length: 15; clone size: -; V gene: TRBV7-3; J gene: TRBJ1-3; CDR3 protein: CASSLAADPGNTIYF; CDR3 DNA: TGTGCCAGCAGCTTAGCCGCGGATCCTGGAAACACCATATATTTT
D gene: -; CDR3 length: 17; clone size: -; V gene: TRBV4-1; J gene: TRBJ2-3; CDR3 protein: CASSQGIYYPSTDTQYF; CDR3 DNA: TGCGCCAGCAGCCAAGGAATATACTACCCCAGCACAGATACGCAGTATTTT
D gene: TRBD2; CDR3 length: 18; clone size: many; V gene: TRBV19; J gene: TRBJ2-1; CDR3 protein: CASSRLAGATGVRNEQFF; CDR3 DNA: TGTGCCAGTAGTAGACTAGCGGGAGCTACGGGAGTACGTAATGAGCAGTTCTTC
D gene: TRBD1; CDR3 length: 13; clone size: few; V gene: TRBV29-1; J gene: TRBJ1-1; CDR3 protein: CSASYRGLREAFF; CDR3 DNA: TGCAGCGCCTCCTACAGGGGCCTCCGTGAAGCTTTCTTT
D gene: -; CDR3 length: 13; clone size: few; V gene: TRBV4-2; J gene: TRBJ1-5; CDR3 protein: CASSQGLGQPQHF; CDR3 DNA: TGTGCCAGCAGCCAAGGTCTTGGCCAGCCCCAGCATTTT
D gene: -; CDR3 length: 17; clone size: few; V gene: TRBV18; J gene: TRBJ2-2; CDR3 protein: CASSPGSGRVSSGELFF; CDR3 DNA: TGTGCCAGCTCACCCGGGAGCGGACGTGTCAGCTCCGGGGAGCTGTTTTTT
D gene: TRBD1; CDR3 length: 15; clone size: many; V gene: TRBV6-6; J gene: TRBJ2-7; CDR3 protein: CASSYSGTGALEQYF; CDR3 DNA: TGTGCCAGCAGTTACTCCGGGACAGGAGCCCTCGAGCAGTACTTC
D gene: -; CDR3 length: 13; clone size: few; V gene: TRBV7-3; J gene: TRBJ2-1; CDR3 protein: CASSRGPDNEQFF; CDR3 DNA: TGTGCCAGCAGTCGTGGGCCGGACAATGAGCAGTTCTTC
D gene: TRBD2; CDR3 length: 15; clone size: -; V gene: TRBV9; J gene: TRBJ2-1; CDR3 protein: CASSVEGTSGNEQFF; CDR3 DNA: TGTGCCAGCAGCGTAGAGGGGACTAGCGGCAATGAGCAGTTCTTC
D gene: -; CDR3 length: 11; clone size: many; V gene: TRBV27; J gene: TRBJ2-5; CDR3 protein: CASTLGETQYF; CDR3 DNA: TGTGCCAGCACCCTCGGGGAGACCCAGTACTTC
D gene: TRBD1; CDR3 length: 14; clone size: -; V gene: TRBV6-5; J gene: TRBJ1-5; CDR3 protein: CASSYPGGDQPQHF; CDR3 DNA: TGTGCCAGCAGTTACCCAGGGGGCGACCAGCCCCAGCATTTT
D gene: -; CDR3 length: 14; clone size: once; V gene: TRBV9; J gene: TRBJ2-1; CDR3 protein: CASSVAYRDNEQFF; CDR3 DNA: TGTGCCAGCAGCGTAGCTTACAGAGACAATGAGCAGTTCTTC
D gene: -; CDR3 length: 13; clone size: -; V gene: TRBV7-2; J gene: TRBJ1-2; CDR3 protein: CASSPQGGYGYTF; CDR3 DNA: TGCGCCAGCAGCCCCCAAGGAGGCTATGGCTACACCTTC
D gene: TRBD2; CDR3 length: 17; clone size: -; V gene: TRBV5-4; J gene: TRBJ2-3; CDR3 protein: CASRNKAGGRGTDTQYF; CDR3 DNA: TGTGCCAGTAGAAACAAAGCGGGAGGGCGGGGCACAGATACGCAGTATTTT
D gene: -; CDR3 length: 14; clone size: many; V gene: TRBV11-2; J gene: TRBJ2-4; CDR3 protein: CASRPGLAKNIQYF; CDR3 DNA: TGTGCCAGCAGACCAGGGCTAGCCAAAAACATTCAGTACTTC
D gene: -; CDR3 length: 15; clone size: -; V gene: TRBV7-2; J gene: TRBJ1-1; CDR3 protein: CASSPDTGRSTEAFF; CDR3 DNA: TGTGCCAGCAGCCCCGATACGGGGAGGAGCACTGAAGCTTTCTTT
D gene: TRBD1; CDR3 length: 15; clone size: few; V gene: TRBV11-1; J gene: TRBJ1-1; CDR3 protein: CASTGDRGRTTEAFF; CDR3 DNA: TGTGCCAGCACCGGGGACAGGGGGCGGACTACTGAAGCTTTCTTT
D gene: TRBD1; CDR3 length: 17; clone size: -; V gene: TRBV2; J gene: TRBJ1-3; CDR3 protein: CASSWRDSLSSGNTIYF; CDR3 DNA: TGTGCCAGCAGTTGGAGGGACAGCCTGAGCTCTGGAAACACCATATATTTT
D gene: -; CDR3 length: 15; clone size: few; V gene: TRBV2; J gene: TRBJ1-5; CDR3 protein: CASRSTAYSNQPQHF; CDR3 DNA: TGTGCCAGCAGATCGACAGCATATAGCAATCAGCCCCAGCATTTT
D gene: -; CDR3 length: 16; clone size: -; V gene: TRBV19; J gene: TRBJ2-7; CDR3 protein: CASSMEWRPPRYEQYF; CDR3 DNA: TGTGCCAGTAGTATGGAGTGGCGCCCTCCGCGCTACGAGCAGTACTTC